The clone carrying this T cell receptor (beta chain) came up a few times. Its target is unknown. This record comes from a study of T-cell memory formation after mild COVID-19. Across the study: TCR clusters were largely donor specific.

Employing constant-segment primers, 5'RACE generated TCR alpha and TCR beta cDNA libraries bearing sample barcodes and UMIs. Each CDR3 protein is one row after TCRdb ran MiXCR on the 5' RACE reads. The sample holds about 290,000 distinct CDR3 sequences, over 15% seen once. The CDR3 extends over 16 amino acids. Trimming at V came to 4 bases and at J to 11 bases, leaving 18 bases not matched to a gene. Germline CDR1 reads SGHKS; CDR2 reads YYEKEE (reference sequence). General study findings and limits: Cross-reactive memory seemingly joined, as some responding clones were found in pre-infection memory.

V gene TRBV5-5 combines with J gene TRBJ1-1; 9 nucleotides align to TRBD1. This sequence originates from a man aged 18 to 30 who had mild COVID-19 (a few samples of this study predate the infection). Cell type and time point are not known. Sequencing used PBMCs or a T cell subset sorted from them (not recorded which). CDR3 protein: CASSRGQGQGILRAFF. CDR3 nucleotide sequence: TGTGCCAGCAGCCGAGGCCAGGGACAGGGCATTTTACGGGCTTTCTTT.